The clone carrying this TCR beta chain occurred a few times. PCRs were each spiked with synthetic TCR analog templates. Profiled with immunoSEQ multiplex PCR; TCRdb holds only in-frame clones, not every one. This sample has some 690 clones, with less than 45% found just once. The data stem from a study of PD-L1 blockade in urothelial cancer. Background on the study: In the mid-2010s, patients got going on atezolizumab, taking 1,200 mg intravenously every 3 weeks. Tumor samples had a median of about 1,500 T cells.

Germline-derived CDR1 and CDR2 are MGHRA and YSYEKL. CDR3 length: 14 amino acids. V was pared by 3 bases and J by 7 bases, with 15 bases between. The source material was tumor tissue, sampled before atezolizumab (anti-PD-L1) treatment. The sequence was collected from a man between 60 and 70 years old with urothelial cancer. The chain couples TRBV4-1 to TRBJ1-1, with unresolved D. CDR3: CASSQETRNYEAFF. DNA for the CDR3: TGCGCCAGCAGCCAGGAAACACGGAATTATGAAGCTTTCTTT.